This paragraph reports one T cell receptor beta chain. These data originate in a study of T cells in tumors after PD-1 blockade. Study background: On average, peripheral blood gave 100,000 to 140,000 TCR templates and tens of thousands of unique clonotypes.

The germline V gene has CDR1 MNHEY and CDR2 SVGAGI. Trimming removed 8 bases from V and 0 bases from J; junction bases left unmatched: 4. The CDR3 length is 15 residues. The table came from immunoSEQ multiplex PCR; TCRdb's copy has only in-frame clones and leaves some out. The repertoire holds tens of thousands of clones, with 65% to 85% as singletons. The gene calls are TRBV6-5 and TRBJ1-2, with 12 bases aligning to TRBD1. Sequencing used PBMCs, obtained before anti-PD-1 therapy. This clonotype originated in a human donor with advanced basal cell or squamous cell carcinoma (not recorded which). This chain's CDR3 is CASGGQGAANYGYTF. CDR3 nucleotides: TGTGCCAGCGGGGGACAGGGGGCGGCTAACTATGGCTACACCTTC.